This T cell receptor (beta chain) was identified during a study of blood T cell repertoires in COVID-19. Study background: Spain, Italy and the United States supplied samples that represented acute and convalescent COVID-19. From T cells, B-cell-depleted T cells, or PBMCs came the material, which was cDNA or gDNA.

Per the study methods: Estimation of nucleated cell counts was performed using reference gene primer amplification. Sequenced by immunoSEQ multiplex PCR; TCRdb stores in-frame clones only, minus some. That table is the source of V, J and clone size, and D and trimming were worked out from the DNA. Found here are about 190,000 clones, around 79% of them singletons; the top ten hold under 15%. CDR3 size: 13 residues. V dropped 11 bases and J dropped 0 bases, with 10 bases sitting between them. Per the germline V gene, CDR1 is LNHDA and CDR2 is SQIVND (reference sequence). The sample was peripheral blood. The clonotype was recovered from a woman aged 45-65 years with acute or convalescent COVID-19. This chain uses TRBV19 with TRBJ2-2, with a weak D call TRBD1 (6 bases). CDR3 in amino acids: CAGGQTNTGELFF. CDR3 nucleotide sequence: TGTGCCGGGGGCCAGACGAACACCGGGGAGCTGTTTTTT.